The present entry profiles one T cell receptor (beta chain) with its context. Its antigen is unidentified. These data originate in a study of cytomegalovirus exposure and HLA in healthy donors. On the study more broadly: Around 81% of some 390 genotyped donors fell in the Caucasian-associated ancestry cluster.

Trimming took 5 bases from V and 7 from J; bases not matched to a gene: 6. CDR1 is SGHAT, CDR2 FQNNGV, per germline. CDR3 length: 13 amino acids. The PCR had 60 Vbeta and 13 Jbeta primers. The protocol was immunoSEQ multiplex PCR, while the TCRdb copy is restricted to in-frame clones and leaves out a portion. The sample consists of about 160,000 clones, over 65% of them appearing once. Study-wide findings and caveats: Trimming of TCR beta V- and J-genes showed a link, identified in a later analysis, to a missense DCLRE1C variant.

This chain uses TRBV11-2 with TRBJ1-2; 8 bases align to TRBD1. Sequenced: PBMCs. This sequence was found in a woman in her forties in good health and CMV-seropositive. The CDR3 coding sequence is TGTGCCAGCAGCCAGGACAGGGACGGTGGCTACACCTTC. Residues: CASSQDRDGGYTF.